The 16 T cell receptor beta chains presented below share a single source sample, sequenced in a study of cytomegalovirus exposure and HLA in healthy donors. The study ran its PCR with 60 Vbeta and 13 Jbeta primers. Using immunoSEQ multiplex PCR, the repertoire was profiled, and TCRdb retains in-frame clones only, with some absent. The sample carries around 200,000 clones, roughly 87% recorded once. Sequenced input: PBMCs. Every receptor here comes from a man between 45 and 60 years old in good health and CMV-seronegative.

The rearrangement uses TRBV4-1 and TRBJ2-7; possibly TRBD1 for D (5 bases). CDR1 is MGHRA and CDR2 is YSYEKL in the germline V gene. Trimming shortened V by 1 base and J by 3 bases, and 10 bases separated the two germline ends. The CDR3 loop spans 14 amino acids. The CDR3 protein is CASSQVQVGYEQYF. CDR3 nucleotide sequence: TGCGCCAGCAGCCAAGTACAGGTGGGCTACGAGCAGTACTTC.

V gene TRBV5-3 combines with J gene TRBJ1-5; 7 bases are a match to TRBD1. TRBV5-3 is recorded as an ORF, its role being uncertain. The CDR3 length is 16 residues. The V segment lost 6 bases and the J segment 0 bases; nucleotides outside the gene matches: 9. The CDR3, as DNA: TGTGCCAGAAAAGGGACAGACTTATATAGCAATCAGCCCCAGCATTTT. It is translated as CARKGTDLYSNQPQHF.

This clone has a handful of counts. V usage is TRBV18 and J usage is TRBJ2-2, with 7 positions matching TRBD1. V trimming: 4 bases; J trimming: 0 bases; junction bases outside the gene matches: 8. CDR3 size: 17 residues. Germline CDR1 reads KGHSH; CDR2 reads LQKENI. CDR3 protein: CASSRTGQTANTGELFF. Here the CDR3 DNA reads TGTGCCAGCTCACGAACGGGACAGACCGCGAACACCGGGGAGCTGTTTTTT.

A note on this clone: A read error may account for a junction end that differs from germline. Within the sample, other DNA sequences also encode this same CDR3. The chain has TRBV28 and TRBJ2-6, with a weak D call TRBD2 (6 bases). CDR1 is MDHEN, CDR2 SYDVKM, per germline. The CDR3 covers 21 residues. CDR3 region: CASSSVMRWSGTWAGANVLTF. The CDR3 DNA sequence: TGTGCCAGCAGTTCTGTGATGCGGTGGTCAGGGACTTGGGCTGGGGCCAACGTCCTGACCTTC.

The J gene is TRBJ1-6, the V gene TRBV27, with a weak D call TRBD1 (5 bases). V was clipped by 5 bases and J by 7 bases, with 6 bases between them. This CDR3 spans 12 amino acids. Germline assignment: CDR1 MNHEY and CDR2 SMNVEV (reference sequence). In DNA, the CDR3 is TGTGCCAGCAGTCGACAGAATTCACCCCTCCACTTT. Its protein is CASSRQNSPLHF.

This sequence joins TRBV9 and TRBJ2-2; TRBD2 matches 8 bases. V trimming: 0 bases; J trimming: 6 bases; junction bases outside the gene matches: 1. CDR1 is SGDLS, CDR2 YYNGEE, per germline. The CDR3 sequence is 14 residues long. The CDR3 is CASSVEREPGELFF. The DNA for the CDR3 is TGTGCCAGCAGCGTAGAGCGGGAGCCCGGGGAGCTGTTTTTT.

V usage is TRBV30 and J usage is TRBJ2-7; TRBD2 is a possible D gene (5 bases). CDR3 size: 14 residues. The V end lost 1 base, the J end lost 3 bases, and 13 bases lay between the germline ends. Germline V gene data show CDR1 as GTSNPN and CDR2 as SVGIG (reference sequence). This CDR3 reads CAWSAGRVVYEQYF. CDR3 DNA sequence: TGTGCCTGGAGTGCCGGGCGGGTTGTCTACGAGCAGTACTTC.

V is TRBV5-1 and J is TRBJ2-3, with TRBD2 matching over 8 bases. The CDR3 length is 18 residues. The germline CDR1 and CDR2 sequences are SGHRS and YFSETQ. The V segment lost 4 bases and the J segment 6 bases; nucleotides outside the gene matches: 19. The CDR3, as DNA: TGCGCCAGCAGCGCGATACCACTTTCGACTAGCGAATTGGATACGCAGTATTTT. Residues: CASSAIPLSTSELDTQYF.

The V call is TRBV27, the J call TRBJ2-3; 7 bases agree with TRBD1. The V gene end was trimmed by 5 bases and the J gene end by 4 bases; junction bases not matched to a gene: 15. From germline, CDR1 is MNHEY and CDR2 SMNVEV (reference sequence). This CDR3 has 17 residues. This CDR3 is CASSPWDTGVVADTQYF. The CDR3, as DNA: TGTGCCAGCAGTCCCTGGGATACAGGGGTAGTTGCAGATACGCAGTATTTT.

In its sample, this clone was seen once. CDR3 in amino acids: CAWSGLAGLINEQFF. In DNA, the CDR3 is TGTGCCTGGAGTGGGCTAGCGGGGTTGATAAATGAGCAGTTCTTC. This chain uses TRBV30 with TRBJ2-1; 9 bases agree with TRBD2. In germline, CDR1 is GTSNPN, CDR2 SVGIG (reference sequence). V was clipped by 1 base and J by 7 bases; unmatched bases: 8. The CDR3 extends over 15 amino acids.

The CDR3 coding sequence is TGTGCCAGCAGCCAGGACAGGGGGCCCTCCTACGAGCAGTACTTC. Its protein product is CASSQDRGPSYEQYF. The chain carries TRBV7-2 and TRBJ2-7, with 11 bases aligning to TRBD1. Germline CDR1 is SGHTA and CDR2 is FQGNSA. The CDR3 sequence is 15 residues long. The V and J ends lost 5 bases and 0 bases, in that order; junction bases with no gene match: 3.

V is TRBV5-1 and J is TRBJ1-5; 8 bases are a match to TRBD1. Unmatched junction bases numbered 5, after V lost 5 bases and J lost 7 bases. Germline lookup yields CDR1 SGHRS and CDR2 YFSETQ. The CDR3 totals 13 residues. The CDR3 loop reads CASSLQGGQPQHF. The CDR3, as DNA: TGCGCCAGCAGTCTACAGGGGGGGCAGCCCCAGCATTTT. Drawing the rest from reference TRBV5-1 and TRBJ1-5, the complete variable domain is KAGVTQTPRYLIKTRGQQVTLSCSPISGHRSVSWYQQTPGQGLQFLFEYFSETQRNKGNFPGRFSGRQFSNSRSEMNVSTLELGDSALYLCASSLQGGQPQHFGDGTRLSIL.

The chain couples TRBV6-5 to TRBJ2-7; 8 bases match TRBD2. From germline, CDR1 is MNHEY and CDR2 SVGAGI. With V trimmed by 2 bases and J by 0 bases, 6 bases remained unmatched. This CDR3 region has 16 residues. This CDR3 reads CASSYPGAGGSYEQYF. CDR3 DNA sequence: TGTGCCAGCAGTTACCCGGGGGCGGGGGGCTCCTACGAGCAGTACTTC.

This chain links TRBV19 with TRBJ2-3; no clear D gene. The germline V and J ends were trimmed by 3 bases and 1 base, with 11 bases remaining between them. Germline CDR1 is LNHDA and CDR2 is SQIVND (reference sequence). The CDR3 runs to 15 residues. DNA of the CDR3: TGTGCCAGTAGTATTCCCAACGCGGGCACAGATACGCAGTATTTT. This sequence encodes CASSIPNAGTDTQYF. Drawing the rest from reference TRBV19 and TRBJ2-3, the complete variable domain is DGGITQSPKYLFRKEGQNVTLSCEQNLNHDAMYWYRQDPGQGLRLIYYSQIVNDFQKGDIAEGYSVSREKKESFPLTVTSAQKNPTAFYLCASSIPNAGTDTQYFGPGTRLTVL.

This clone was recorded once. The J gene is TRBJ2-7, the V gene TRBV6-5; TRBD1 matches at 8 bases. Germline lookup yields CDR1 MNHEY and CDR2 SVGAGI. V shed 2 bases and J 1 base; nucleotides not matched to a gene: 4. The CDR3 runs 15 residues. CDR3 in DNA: TGTGCCAGCAGTTACGAGGGACAGGCGTCCTACGAGCAGTACTTC. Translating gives CASSYEGQASYEQYF.

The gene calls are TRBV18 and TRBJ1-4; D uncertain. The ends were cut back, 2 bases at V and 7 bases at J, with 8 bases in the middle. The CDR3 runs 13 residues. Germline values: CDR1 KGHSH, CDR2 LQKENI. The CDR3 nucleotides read TGTGCCAGCTCACCAGGAGCGTTTGAAAAACTGTTTTTT. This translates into CASSPGAFEKLFF.